This is a list of T cell receptor beta chains from one sample in a study of T cell changes during pregnancy in multiple sclerosis. Clones were sequenced by immunoSEQ multiplex PCR, and TCRdb holds only the in-frame ones, with some missing. This table has fewer than 50,000 clones, roughly 90% appearing once. This sample comprised CD8+ T cells from peripheral blood mononuclear cells, obtained in the third trimester of pregnancy. The receptors come from a female donor with multiple sclerosis, enrolled in a pregnancy study. CDR3s include the opening cysteine and the closing phenylalanine or tryptophan. Fields, in order: V gene, J gene, D gene, clone size, CDR3 DNA, CDR3 protein. D genes are given only for firm matches. A row's size may be missing; if present it is once, few, many or a size class.

v_gene: TRBV19; j_gene: TRBJ1-2; d_gene: TRBD1; abundance: .; CDR3nt: TGTGCCAGTAGTCCAATACGGACAGGGAGTCTCTATGGCTACACCTTC; CDR3aa: CASSPIRTGSLYGYTF
v_gene: TRBV5-6; j_gene: TRBJ1-5; d_gene: .; abundance: .; CDR3nt: TGTGCCAGCAGCTTCTACAATCAGCCCCAGCATTTT; CDR3aa: CASSFYNQPQHF
v_gene: TRBV5-6; j_gene: TRBJ1-4; d_gene: TRBD1; abundance: .; CDR3nt: TGTGCCAGCAGCTTGAGGGACAGGGGCGAAAAACTGTTTTTT; CDR3aa: CASSLRDRGEKLFF
v_gene: TRBV4-3; j_gene: TRBJ2-3; d_gene: .; abundance: .; CDR3nt: TGCGCCAGCAGCCAAGATTACAGGGCGAGGACAGATACGCAGTATTTT; CDR3aa: CASSQDYRARTDTQYF
v_gene: TRBV5-4; j_gene: TRBJ2-1; d_gene: .; abundance: .; CDR3nt: TGTGCCAGCAGCACGGGGTCTGCGGTTAGCTCCTACAATGAGCAGTTCTTC; CDR3aa: CASSTGSAVSSYNEQFF
v_gene: TRBV29-1; j_gene: TRBJ1-2; d_gene: TRBD1; abundance: once; CDR3nt: TGCAGCGTTGAAAGGGGGACAGGGCCCCATGGCTACACCTTC; CDR3aa: CSVERGTGPHGYTF
v_gene: TRBV4-3; j_gene: TRBJ2-7; d_gene: TRBD2; abundance: .; CDR3nt: TGCGCCAGCAGCCAACTAGCGGGAGGGCTCTACGAGCAGTACTTC; CDR3aa: CASSQLAGGLYEQYF
v_gene: TRBV4-2; j_gene: TRBJ1-5; d_gene: .; abundance: .; CDR3nt: TGTGCCAGCAGCCAAGAGGATGCAGGAGCGGGCAATCAGCCCCAGCATTTT; CDR3aa: CASSQEDAGAGNQPQHF
v_gene: TRBV4-3; j_gene: TRBJ2-7; d_gene: TRBD2; abundance: .; CDR3nt: TGCGCCAGCAGCCAAGTGGCAACTAGCGGGAGCGAACGGCACGAGCAGTACTTC; CDR3aa: CASSQVATSGSERHEQYF
v_gene: TRBV27; j_gene: TRBJ1-5; d_gene: .; abundance: few; CDR3nt: TGTGCCAGCAGTAAACAGGGAAGCAATCAGCCCCAGCATTTT; CDR3aa: CASSKQGSNQPQHF
v_gene: TRBV15; j_gene: TRBJ2-7; d_gene: .; abundance: .; CDR3nt: TGTGCCACCAGCCCCAGGGGGGAGAAGCAGTACTTC; CDR3aa: CATSPRGEKQYF
v_gene: TRBV6-5; j_gene: TRBJ2-2; d_gene: TRBD1; abundance: .; CDR3nt: TGTGCCACTTTGCCGGGACAGGTCCCCGGGGAGCTGTTTTTT; CDR3aa: CATLPGQVPGELFF
v_gene: TRBV6-1; j_gene: TRBJ2-3; d_gene: TRBD1; abundance: .; CDR3nt: TGTGCCAGCAGTGAACCTCCGGGACAGGGGGCAGATACGCAGTATTTT; CDR3aa: CASSEPPGQGADTQYF
v_gene: TRBV11-2; j_gene: TRBJ2-1; d_gene: TRBD2; abundance: .; CDR3nt: TGTGCCAGCAGCCTCGTGGGGACTAGCGGGAGAGAAACCTACAATGAGCAGTTCTTC; CDR3aa: CASSLVGTSGRETYNEQFF
v_gene: TRBV7-2; j_gene: TRBJ2-1; d_gene: .; abundance: .; CDR3nt: TGTGCCAGCAGCTTCTCTAACAATGAGCAGTTCTTC; CDR3aa: CASSFSNNEQFF
v_gene: TRBV7-8; j_gene: TRBJ2-4; d_gene: .; abundance: .; CDR3nt: TGTGCCAGCAGCTTAGCCGGACTCCCCCAAGCCAAAAACATTCAGTACTTC; CDR3aa: CASSLAGLPQAKNIQYF
v_gene: TRBV27; j_gene: TRBJ2-3; d_gene: .; abundance: .; CDR3nt: TGTGCCAGCAGCTGGGGAGGATCTAGCACAGATACGCAGTATTTT; CDR3aa: CASSWGGSSTDTQYF
v_gene: TRBV19; j_gene: TRBJ2-5; d_gene: TRBD2; abundance: .; CDR3nt: TGTGCCAGTAGTATAGTTCCCCCTCAACTAGCGGGAGAGGGAGAGACCCAGTACTTC; CDR3aa: CASSIVPPQLAGEGETQYF
v_gene: TRBV9; j_gene: TRBJ2-7; d_gene: .; abundance: .; CDR3nt: TGTGCCAGCAGCGCCACCTTGACAGGCTACGAGCAGTACTTC; CDR3aa: CASSATLTGYEQYF
v_gene: TRBV14; j_gene: TRBJ2-7; d_gene: .; abundance: .; CDR3nt: TGTGCCAGCAGCCAAAGCAGGTCGGTTCTCGAGCAGTACTTC; CDR3aa: CASSQSRSVLEQYF
v_gene: TRBV7-9; j_gene: TRBJ2-7; d_gene: .; abundance: .; CDR3nt: TGTGCCAGCAGCTCCCCGGGACTCGGGGCGGAGCAGTACTTC; CDR3aa: CASSSPGLGAEQYF
v_gene: TRBV27; j_gene: TRBJ2-3; d_gene: .; abundance: .; CDR3nt: TGTGCCAGCAGTCCATCAGGGGCCCAGGGCGGGAGCACGTTTGGAGATACGCAGTATTTT; CDR3aa: CASSPSGAQGGSTFGDTQYF